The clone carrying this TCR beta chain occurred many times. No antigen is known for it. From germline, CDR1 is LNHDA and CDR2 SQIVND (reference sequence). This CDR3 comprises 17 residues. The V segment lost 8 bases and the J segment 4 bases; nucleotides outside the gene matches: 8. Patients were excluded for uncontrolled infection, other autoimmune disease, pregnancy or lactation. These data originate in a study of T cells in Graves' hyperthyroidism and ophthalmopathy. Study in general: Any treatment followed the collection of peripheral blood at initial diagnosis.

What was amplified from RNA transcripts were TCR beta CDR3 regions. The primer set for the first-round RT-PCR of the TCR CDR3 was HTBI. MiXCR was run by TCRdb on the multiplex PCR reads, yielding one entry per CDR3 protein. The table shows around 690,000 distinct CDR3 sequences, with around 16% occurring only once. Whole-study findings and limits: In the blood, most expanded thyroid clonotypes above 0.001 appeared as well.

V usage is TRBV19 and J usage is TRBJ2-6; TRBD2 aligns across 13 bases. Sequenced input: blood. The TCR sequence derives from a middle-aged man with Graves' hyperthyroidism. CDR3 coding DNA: TGTGCCAGTGAAACCGGACTAGCGGGAGAAGGGGCCAACGTCCTGACTTTC. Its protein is CASETGLAGEGANVLTF.